These 17 T cell receptor beta chains came from one sample sequenced in a study of T cells in Graves' hyperthyroidism and ophthalmopathy. Amplification yielded TCR beta CDR3 regions, with RNA transcripts as the source. RT-PCR in the first round (using the HTBI primer set) targeted the TCR CDR3. One entry per CDR3 protein, called by TCRdb with MiXCR from the multiplex PCR reads. The table has about 590,000 distinct CDR3 sequences, about a sixth seen once. Sequences were obtained from blood. These receptors were taken from a young woman with Graves' hyperthyroidism.

In this sample, this clonotype turned up a few times. This sequence joins TRBV6-1 and TRBJ2-7; perhaps TRBD2 as D (6 bases). Trimming pared 8 bases from V and 6 bases from J, leaving 17 bases between. Germline-derived CDR1 and CDR2 are MNHNS and SASEGT. The CDR3 spans 13 residues. The CDR3 DNA reads as TGTGCCAGCGCGGGGCTGATTGGGGGCGAGCAGTACTTC. Protein sequence: CASAGLIGGEQYF.

At least ten counts were recorded for this clonotype. The chain employs TRBV30 and TRBJ2-2; D perhaps matches TRBD2 (5 bases). The CDR3 has 12 residues. Germline CDR1 is GTSNPN and CDR2 is SVGIG (reference sequence). V shed 2 bases and J shed 6 bases, with 7 bases lying between them. This CDR3 is CAWSSRAGELFF. The CDR3 region has the DNA TGTGCCTGGAGTTCGCGGGCCGGGGAGCTGTTTTTT.

Ten or more counts support this clonotype. The V gene is TRBV10-3, the J gene TRBJ2-1; 8 bases line up with TRBD2. V was clipped by 10 bases and J by 6 bases; unmatched bases: 2. This CDR3 region has 11 residues. CDR1 and CDR2 from the germline V gene are ENHRY and SYGVKD. CDR3 loop: CASGTSNEQFF. The CDR3 DNA is TGTGCCAGTGGGACTAGCAATGAGCAGTTCTTC.

Only a few counts were recorded for this clonotype. The rearrangement joins TRBV15 to TRBJ1-1; D gene unclear. CDR1 and CDR2 (germline): LNHNV, YYDKDF (reference sequence). V was trimmed by 2 bases and J by 3 bases, leaving 10 bases between them. The CDR3 covers 14 residues. CDR3 sequence (DNA): TGTGCCACCAGCAGAAAATTCGGGGACACTGAAGCTTTCTTT. Translated, it gives CATSRKFGDTEAFF.

V usage is TRBV19 and J usage is TRBJ2-5; either TRBD1 or TRBD2 may fit D (5 bases each). Trimming shortened V by 2 bases and J by 9 bases, and 16 bases separated the two germline ends. The CDR3 is 14 residues long. CDR1 and CDR2 from the germline V gene are LNHDA and SQIVND (reference sequence). CDR3 DNA sequence: TGTGCCAGTAGTATACCGGGACCGAATTTTCCCCAGTACTTC. Amino acids: CASSIPGPNFPQYF. Looking up the rest from reference TRBV19 and TRBJ2-5 gives the full variable domain: DGGITQSPKYLFRKEGQNVTLSCEQNLNHDAMYWYRQDPGQGLRLIYYSQIVNDFQKGDIAEGYSVSREKKESFPLTVTSAQKNPTAFYLCASSIPGPNFPQYFGPGTRLLVL.

This clonotype showed up many times. The chain carries TRBV28 and TRBJ1-2, with 7 bases lining up with TRBD1. CDR1 MDHEN and CDR2 SYDVKM come from the germline V gene. CDR3 length equals 15 residues. The V segment lost 3 bases and the J segment 7 bases; nucleotides outside the gene matches: 11. In DNA form, the CDR3 reads TGTGCCAGCAGTTTTTTGGGAGGGGGCAGCGGTGGCTACACCTTC. This translates into CASSFLGGGSGGYTF.

This clonotype was counted many times. This chain joins TRBV6-1 and TRBJ2-1; 10 bases align to TRBD2. CDR3 size: 15 residues. Germline CDR1 and CDR2: MNHNS and SASEGT. V lost 10 bases, J lost 3 bases, and 9 bases stayed unmatched. The CDR3 protein is CATSPLAGDYNEQFF. CDR3 nucleotide sequence: TGTGCCACCTCCCCCCTAGCGGGAGACTACAATGAGCAGTTCTTC.

For the CDR3, the DNA is TGCAGCGTCGCCCCAGGGGGCAATCAGCCCCAGCATTTT. Its protein product is CSVAPGGNQPQHF. The chain carries TRBV29-1 and TRBJ1-5, with D possibly TRBD1 on 6 matching bases. CDR1 is SQVTM, CDR2 ANQGSEA, per germline. V was pared by 6 bases and J by 2 bases, with 11 bases between. The CDR3 extends over 13 amino acids.

A few counts support this clonotype. Relative to the germline gene, one junction end is altered; a read error may explain this. The V and J genes are TRBV11-3 and TRBJ2-3; 13 bases align to TRBD2. The CDR3 loop spans 16 amino acids. Germline values: CDR1 SGHNT, CDR2 YENEEA. This chain's CDR3 is CASSSGTSGNTGTQYF. The CDR3 region has the DNA TGTGCCAGCAGCTCCGGGACTAGCGGGAACACAGGTACGCAGTATTTT.

This chain connects TRBV27 to TRBJ2-7; D not resolved. The CDR3 spans 12 residues. Deletions cut 8 bases from V and 6 bases from J, with 14 bases between. Germline V lookup: CDR1 MNHEY, CDR2 SMNVEV (reference sequence). The CDR3 loop reads CASGNFVGEQYF. The CDR3 bases are TGTGCCAGCGGGAATTTTGTGGGCGAGCAGTACTTC.

This clonotype showed up many times. V gene TRBV5-1 combines with J gene TRBJ2-1; 9 nucleotides match TRBD1. Unmatched junction bases numbered 7, after V lost 4 bases and J lost 5 bases. The length of the CDR3 is 15 residues. Per germline, CDR1 SGHRS and CDR2 YFSETQ. The CDR3 sequence: CASSVQGASNNEQFF. In nucleotides, the CDR3 is TGCGCCAGCAGCGTACAGGGGGCATCAAACAATGAGCAGTTCTTC. Supplemented by reference TRBV5-1 and TRBJ2-1, the full variable domain reads KAGVTQTPRYLIKTRGQQVTLSCSPISGHRSVSWYQQTPGQGLQFLFEYFSETQRNKGNFPGRFSGRQFSNSRSEMNVSTLELGDSALYLCASSVQGASNNEQFFGPGTRLTVL.

The chain recombines TRBV7-8 with TRBJ1-5; 10 bases match TRBD1. After removal of 5 bases from V and 3 bases from J, the junction contained 7 bases not matched to a gene. Germline values: CDR1 SGHVS, CDR2 FQNEAQ. There are 16 residues in the CDR3. DNA for the CDR3: TGTGCCAGCAGCACCACCGGGACAGGGGTCAATCAGCCCCAGCATTTT. This codes for CASSTTGTGVNQPQHF.

This clonotype showed up many times. The chain is built from TRBV28 and TRBJ2-1; TRBD2 agrees at 8 bases. The V and J ends lost 4 bases and 4 bases, in that order; junction bases with no gene match: 6. The CDR3 is 15 amino acids. Germline V gene sequence: CDR1 MDHEN, CDR2 SYDVKM. The CDR3 nucleotides are TGTGCCAGCAGTTCGCACAGCGGGGGTTACAATGAGCAGTTCTTC. It yields the protein CASSSHSGGYNEQFF.

In its sample, this clonotype was seen a few times. The genes are TRBV19 and TRBJ2-1; 9 bases match TRBD2. The CDR3 loop spans 15 amino acids. Germline V gene data show CDR1 as LNHDA and CDR2 as SQIVND (reference sequence). The ends lost 6 bases at V and 9 bases at J; junction bases unmatched: 12. In DNA, the CDR3 is TGTGCCAGTAGCCGAACGATCGGACTAGCGCCTGAGCAGTTCTTC. Residues: CASSRTIGLAPEQFF.

This clonotype was observed at least ten times. This sequence joins TRBV7-6 and TRBJ2-3; possibly TRBD1 or TRBD2 for D (5 bases each). The germline V gene has CDR1 SGHVS and CDR2 FNYEAQ. V was clipped by 3 bases and J by 3 bases, with 13 bases between them. CDR3 length equals 15 residues. The CDR3 sequence is CASSLGRALTDTQYF. CDR3 DNA: TGTGCCAGCAGCTTGGGGCGGGCCCTTACAGATACGCAGTATTTT.

This clonotype appeared many times. This chain joins TRBV27 and TRBJ2-2; D remains ambiguous. Trimming took 3 bases from V and 7 from J, leaving 6 bases between them. CDR1 is MNHEY and CDR2 is SMNVEV in the germline V gene (reference sequence). The CDR3 contains 12 residues. In nucleotides, the CDR3 is TGTGCCAGCAGTTTGGTCGGCGGGGAGCTGTTTTTT. It specifies CASSLVGGELFF.

This sequence joins TRBV27 and TRBJ2-1; 7 bases fit TRBD2. The CDR3 has 11 amino acids. Germline V gene sequence: CDR1 MNHEY, CDR2 SMNVEV (reference sequence). Trimming cost V 6 bases and J 11 bases; bases outside gene matches: 4. DNA of the CDR3: TGTGCCAGCAGAACCGGGAGGCAGCAGTTCTTC. Amino acid sequence: CASRTGRQQFF.